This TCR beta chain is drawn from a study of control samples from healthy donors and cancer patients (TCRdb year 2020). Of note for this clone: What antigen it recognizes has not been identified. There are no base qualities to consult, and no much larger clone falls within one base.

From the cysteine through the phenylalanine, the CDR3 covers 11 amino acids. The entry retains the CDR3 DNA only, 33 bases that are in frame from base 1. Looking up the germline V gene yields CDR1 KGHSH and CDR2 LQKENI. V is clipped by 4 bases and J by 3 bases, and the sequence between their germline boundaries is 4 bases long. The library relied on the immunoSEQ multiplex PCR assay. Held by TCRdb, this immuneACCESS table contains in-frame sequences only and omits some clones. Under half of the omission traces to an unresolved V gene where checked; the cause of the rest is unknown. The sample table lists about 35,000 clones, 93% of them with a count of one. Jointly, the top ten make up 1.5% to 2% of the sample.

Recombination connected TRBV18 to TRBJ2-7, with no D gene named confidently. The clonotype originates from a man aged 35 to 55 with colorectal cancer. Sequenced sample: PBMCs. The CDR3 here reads CASSLDYEQYF. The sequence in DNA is TGTGCCAGCTCACTCGACTACGAGCAGTACTTC.